Listed below are T cell receptor beta chains from one sample, sequenced in a study of OX40 agonist ivuxolimab in advanced cancers. Sequencing was performed with immunoSEQ multiplex PCR; in TCRdb, only in-frame clones are kept and a portion is missing. In the table there are roughly 65,000 clones, around 85% of which are singletons. Sequenced here: CD4+ or CD8+ T cells sorted from blood, sampled in a trial of the OX40 agonist ivuxolimab. The receptors here all came from an adult with an advanced solid tumor such as melanoma, head and neck, liver or kidney cancer. Each CDR3 is given with its conserved first and last residue. A D gene is named only where the DNA matches it firmly. Size values are once, few and many counts, or a class for expanded clones, and some rows have none.

abundance	d_gene	v_gene	j_gene	CDR3nt	CDR3aa
.	.	TRBV9	TRBJ2-1	TGTGCCAGCAGCGCCAAAGTCAGCGATGAGCAGTTCTTC	CASSAKVSDEQFF
once	.	TRBV30	TRBJ1-4	TGTGCCTGGAGTTCTAAGTTGGTAACTAATGAAAAACTGTTTTTT	CAWSSKLVTNEKLFF
once	TRBD1	TRBV11-2	TRBJ2-1	TGTGCCAGCAGCTTAGATGGGACAGGGCGGGAGATCGACAATGAGCAGTTCTTC	CASSLDGTGREIDNEQFF
.	.	TRBV4-3	TRBJ2-2	TGCGCCAGCAGCCGCGTCTCGGGGGAGCTGTTTTTT	CASSRVSGELFF
.	.	TRBV11-3	TRBJ2-7	TGTGCCAGCAGCCGCGGACGGCACTACGAGCAGTACTTC	CASSRGRHYEQYF
.	.	TRBV11-3	TRBJ2-3	TGTGCCAGCAGCTCCTGGGACACCTCGGGAGATACGCAGTATTTT	CASSSWDTSGDTQYF
once	.	TRBV6-5	TRBJ2-3	TGTGCCAGCAGGACCCTGGGCGGTGGCACAGATACGCAGTATTTT	CASRTLGGGTDTQYF
once	.	TRBV19	TRBJ1-1	TGTGCCAGTAGTATTTCCCGGGGGAGCACTGAAGCTTTCTTT	CASSISRGSTEAFF
.	TRBD1	TRBV4-2	TRBJ1-2	TGTGCCAGCAGCTTAGGGGGCGCAAATGGCTACACCTTC	CASSLGGANGYTF
.	.	TRBV7-2	TRBJ1-5	TGTGCCAGCAGCTGGGATTTAGGGCCCCAGCATTTT	CASSWDLGPQHF
.	.	TRBV19	TRBJ1-4	TGTGCCAGTAGTACCCCCTGGAGGGAGAGGGTTGAAAAACTGTTTTTT	CASSTPWRERVEKLFF
.	.	TRBV4-3	TRBJ1-1	TGCGCCAGCAGCCAGGGGATGAACACTGAAGCTTTCTTT	CASSQGMNTEAFF
.	.	TRBV6-6	TRBJ2-7	TGTGCCAGCAGTTACTCTGACGAGCAGTATTTC	CASSYSDEQYF
once	TRBD2	TRBV29-1	TRBJ2-1	TGCAGCGTGGTGAAGCGGGAGGGCCTTCTGGAGCAGTTCTTC	CSVVKREGLLEQFF
.	.	TRBV5-4	TRBJ2-5	TGTGCCAGCAGCTTGGAGGGGGGAGAGACCCAGTACTTC	CASSLEGGETQYF
.	.	TRBV28	TRBJ1-5	TGTGCCAGCAGTTATTGGACTGTAAGGAGCAATCAGCCCCAGCATTTT	CASSYWTVRSNQPQHF
.	TRBD1	TRBV10-3	TRBJ2-4	TGTGCCATCAGTGACCCGACAGGGGGAAACATTCAGTACTTC	CAISDPTGGNIQYF
.	.	TRBV7-8	TRBJ1-5	TGTGCCAGCAGCTTAGGACCGACGAGGGCCCAGCATTTT	CASSLGPTRAQHF
.	TRBD2	TRBV13	TRBJ2-7	TGTGCCAGCAGCCCCGGGACTAGCGGGAGATCCGGACAGTACTTC	CASSPGTSGRSGQYF
.	.	TRBV2	TRBJ2-7	TGTGCCACCCAAGCAGGGATCTCCTACGAGCAGTACTTC	CATQAGISYEQYF
.	TRBD1	TRBV7-9	TRBJ2-1	TGTGCCAGCAGCCCCGGGACAGGGGCCAATGAGCAGTTCTTC	CASSPGTGANEQFF
.	.	TRBV29-1	TRBJ1-3	TGCAGCGTTGTTCCCAGGGGAGTAAACACCATATATTTT	CSVVPRGVNTIYF
.	.	TRBV7-2	TRBJ2-2	TGTGCCAGCAGCTCCCTTATCGTGAACACCGGGGAGCTGTTTTTT	CASSSLIVNTGELFF
.	TRBD1	TRBV18	TRBJ1-3	TGTGCCAGCTCATCCTACGACAGGGAAGGAAACACCATATATTTT	CASSSYDREGNTIYF
.	.	TRBV7-9	TRBJ1-2	TGTGCCAGCAGCTTAGCCGCCCCGACGGATGGCTACACCTTC	CASSLAAPTDGYTF
.	.	TRBV14	TRBJ2-6	TGTGCCAGCAGCCTAGGGAGGTCTGGGGCCAACGTCCTGACTTTC	CASSLGRSGANVLTF
.	TRBD2	TRBV5-6	TRBJ2-7	TGTGCCAGCAGTGTCCCTAGCGGGAGACACGAGCAGTACTTC	CASSVPSGRHEQYF
.	.	TRBV6-1	TRBJ1-1	TGTGCCAGCAGGGGGACTTTCACTGAAGCTTTCTTT	CASRGTFTEAFF
once	.	TRBV7-2	TRBJ2-1	TGTGCCAGCAGCTCCGACGGACACAATGAGCAGTTCTTC	CASSSDGHNEQFF
.	.	TRBV7-8	TRBJ2-2	TGTGCCAGCAGCTCCCTAACCGGGGTGGAGCTGTTTTTT	CASSSLTGVELFF
.	.	TRBV7-9	TRBJ1-1	TGTGCCAGCAGCCGGGGTCTTGTGTTTCCCGAGAACACTGAAGCTTTCTTT	CASSRGLVFPENTEAFF
.	.	TRBV7-6	TRBJ2-2	TGTGCCACCCCGGGACTTCCGAACACCGGGGAGCTGTTTTTT	CATPGLPNTGELFF
.	.	TRBV4-2	TRBJ2-5	TGTGCCAGCAGCCAAGCGGGATCGCGGGAGACCCAGTACTTC	CASSQAGSRETQYF
.	.	TRBV28	TRBJ2-4	TGTGCCAGCAACCTTAGGCTCGGTTCAGCCAAAAACATTCAGTACTTC	CASNLRLGSAKNIQYF
.	TRBD1	TRBV6-1	TRBJ1-6	TGTGCCAGCAACCCCTCCAGGGGGGTCTCACCCCTCCACTTT	CASNPSRGVSPLHF
.	TRBD2	TRBV5-1	TRBJ2-3	TGCGCCAGCAGCTCTAGCGGGAGGCCTGGGACAGATACGCAGTATTTT	CASSSSGRPGTDTQYF
.	.	TRBV28	TRBJ1-6	TGTGCCAGCAGAGGAGTCTATCCACGGCCCCTCCACTTT	CASRGVYPRPLHF
.	.	TRBV28	TRBJ2-7	TGTGCCAGCAGCCAAATAATGCAGGGAATCCACGAGCAGTACTTC	CASSQIMQGIHEQYF
.	.	TRBV5-6	TRBJ2-7	TGTGCCAGCAGCTTAGGACCACGCTACGAGCAGTACTTC	CASSLGPRYEQYF
.	.	TRBV6-6	TRBJ1-1	TGTGCCAGCAGACTAACGGGGAACACTGAAGCTTTCTTT	CASRLTGNTEAFF
.	.	TRBV19	TRBJ2-3	TGTGCCAGTAGCCGGCGGGCCGCATCCCACACAGATACGCAGTATTTT	CASSRRAASHTDTQYF
.	.	TRBV28	TRBJ1-1	TGTGCCAGCACAGGGAACACTGAAGCTTTCTTT	CASTGNTEAFF
once	TRBD1	TRBV5-5	TRBJ2-3	TGTGCCAGCAGCTCTGGGACAGGGGGTATGCATACGCAGTATTTT	CASSSGTGGMHTQYF
.	TRBD2	TRBV4-3	TRBJ2-1	TGCGCCAGCAGCCTATCACTAGCGCTAAACAATGAGCAGTTCTTC	CASSLSLALNNEQFF
.	.	TRBV19	TRBJ2-7	TGTGCCAGTAGTATGCTGGGGGGTAGCGAGCAGTACTTC	CASSMLGGSEQYF
.	TRBD1	TRBV7-2	TRBJ2-5	TGTGCCAGCAGCTACCAAGGACAGGAACAAGAGACCCAGTACTTC	CASSYQGQEQETQYF